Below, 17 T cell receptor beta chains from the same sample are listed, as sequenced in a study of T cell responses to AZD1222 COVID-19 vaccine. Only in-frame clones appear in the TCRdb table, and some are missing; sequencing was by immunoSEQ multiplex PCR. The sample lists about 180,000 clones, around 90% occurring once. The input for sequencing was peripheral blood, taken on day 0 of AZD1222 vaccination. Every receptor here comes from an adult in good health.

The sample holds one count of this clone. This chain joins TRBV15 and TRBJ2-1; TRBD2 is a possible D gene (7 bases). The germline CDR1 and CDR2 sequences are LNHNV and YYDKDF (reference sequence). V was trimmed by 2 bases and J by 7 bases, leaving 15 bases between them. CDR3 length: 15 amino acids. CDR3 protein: CATSRWEGQGNEQFF. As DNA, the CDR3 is TGTGCCACCAGCAGATGGGAGGGCCAGGGGAATGAGCAGTTCTTC.

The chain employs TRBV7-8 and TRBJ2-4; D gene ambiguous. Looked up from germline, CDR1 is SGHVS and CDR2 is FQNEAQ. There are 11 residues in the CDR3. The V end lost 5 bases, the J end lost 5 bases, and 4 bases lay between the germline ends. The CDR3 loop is CASSPQNIQYF. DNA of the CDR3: TGTGCCAGCAGCCCCCAAAACATTCAGTACTTC.

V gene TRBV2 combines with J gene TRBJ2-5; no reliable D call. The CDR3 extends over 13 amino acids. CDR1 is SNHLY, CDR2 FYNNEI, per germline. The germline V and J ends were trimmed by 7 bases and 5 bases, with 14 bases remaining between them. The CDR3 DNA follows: TGTGCCAGCACCCGGGCACCGGCCGAGACCCAGTACTTC. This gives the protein CASTRAPAETQYF.

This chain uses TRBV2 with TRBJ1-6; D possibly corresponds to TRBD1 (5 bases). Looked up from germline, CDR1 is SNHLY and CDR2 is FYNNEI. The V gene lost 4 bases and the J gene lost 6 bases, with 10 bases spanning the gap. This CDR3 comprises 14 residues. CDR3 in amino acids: CASSVTGGNSPLHF. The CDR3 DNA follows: TGTGCCAGCAGTGTTACAGGTGGTAATTCACCCCTCCACTTT.

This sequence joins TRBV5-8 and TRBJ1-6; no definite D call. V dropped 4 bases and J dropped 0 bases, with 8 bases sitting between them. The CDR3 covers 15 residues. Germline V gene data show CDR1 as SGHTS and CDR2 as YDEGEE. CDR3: CASSPRNSYNSPLHF. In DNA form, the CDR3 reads TGTGCCAGCAGCCCTAGGAACTCCTATAATTCACCCCTCCACTTT.

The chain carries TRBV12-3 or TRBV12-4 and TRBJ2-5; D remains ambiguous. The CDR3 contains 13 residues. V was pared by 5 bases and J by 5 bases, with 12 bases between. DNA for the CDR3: TGTGCCAGCAGTCCCGGGTCTTGGGAGACCCAGTACTTC. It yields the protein CASSPGSWETQYF.

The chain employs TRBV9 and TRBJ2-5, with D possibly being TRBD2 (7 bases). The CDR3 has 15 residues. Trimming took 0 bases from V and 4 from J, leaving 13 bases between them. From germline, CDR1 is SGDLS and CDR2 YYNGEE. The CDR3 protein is CASSVVAGARETQYF. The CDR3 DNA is TGTGCCAGCAGCGTAGTGGCGGGGGCGAGAGAGACCCAGTACTTC. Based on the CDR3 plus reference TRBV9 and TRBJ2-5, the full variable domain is DSGVTQTPKHLITATGQRVTLRCSPRSGDLSVYWYQQSLDQGLQFLIQYYNGEERAKGNILERFSAQQFPDLHSELNLSSLELGDSALYFCASSVVAGARETQYFGPGTRLLVL.

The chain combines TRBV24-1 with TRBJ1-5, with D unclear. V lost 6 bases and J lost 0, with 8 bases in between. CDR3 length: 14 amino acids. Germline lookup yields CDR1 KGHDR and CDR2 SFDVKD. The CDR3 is CATSWGGSNQPQHF. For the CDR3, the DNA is TGTGCCACCAGTTGGGGTGGTAGCAATCAGCCCCAGCATTTT.

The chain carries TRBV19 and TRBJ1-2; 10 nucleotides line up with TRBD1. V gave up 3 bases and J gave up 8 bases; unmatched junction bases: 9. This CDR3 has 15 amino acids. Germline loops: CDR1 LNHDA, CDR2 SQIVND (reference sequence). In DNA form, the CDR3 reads TGTGCCAGTAGTATCCGGGACAGGGGCCGAGGGGGCTACACCTTC. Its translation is CASSIRDRGRGGYTF.

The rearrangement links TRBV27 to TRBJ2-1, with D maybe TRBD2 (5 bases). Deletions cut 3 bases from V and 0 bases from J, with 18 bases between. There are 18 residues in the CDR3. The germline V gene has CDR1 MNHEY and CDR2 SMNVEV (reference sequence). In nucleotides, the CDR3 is TGTGCCAGCAGTTTCCCTTCCTCCTTTGGGAGCTCCTACAATGAGCAGTTCTTC. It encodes CASSFPSSFGSSYNEQFF.

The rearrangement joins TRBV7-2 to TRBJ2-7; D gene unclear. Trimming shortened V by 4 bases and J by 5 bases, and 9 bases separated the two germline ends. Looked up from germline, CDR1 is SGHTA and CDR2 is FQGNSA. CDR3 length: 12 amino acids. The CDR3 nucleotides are TGTGCCAGCAGCTCCAGTCGCCACGAGCAGTACTTC. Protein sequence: CASSSSRHEQYF.

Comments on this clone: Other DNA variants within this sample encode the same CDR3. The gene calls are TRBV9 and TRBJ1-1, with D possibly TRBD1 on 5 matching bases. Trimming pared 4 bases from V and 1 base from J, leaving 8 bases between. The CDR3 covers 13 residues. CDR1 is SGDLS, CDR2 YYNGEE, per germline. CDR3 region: CASSPGQNTEAFF. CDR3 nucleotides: TGTGCCAGCAGCCCAGGACAGAACACTGAAGCTTTCTTT.

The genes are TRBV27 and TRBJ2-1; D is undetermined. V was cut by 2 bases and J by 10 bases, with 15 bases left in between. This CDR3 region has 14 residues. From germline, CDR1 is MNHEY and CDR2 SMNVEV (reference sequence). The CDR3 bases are TGTGCCAGCAGTTTAATGGGGATCGGCGGCGAGCAGTTCTTC. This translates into CASSLMGIGGEQFF.

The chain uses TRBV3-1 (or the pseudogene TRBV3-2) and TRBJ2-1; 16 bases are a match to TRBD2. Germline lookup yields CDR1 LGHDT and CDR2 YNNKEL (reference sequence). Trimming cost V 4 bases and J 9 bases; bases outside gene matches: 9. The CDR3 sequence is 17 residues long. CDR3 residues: CASSRFPGLAGGGEQFF. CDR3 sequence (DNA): TGTGCCAGCAGCCGCTTTCCGGGACTAGCGGGAGGGGGTGAGCAGTTCTTC.

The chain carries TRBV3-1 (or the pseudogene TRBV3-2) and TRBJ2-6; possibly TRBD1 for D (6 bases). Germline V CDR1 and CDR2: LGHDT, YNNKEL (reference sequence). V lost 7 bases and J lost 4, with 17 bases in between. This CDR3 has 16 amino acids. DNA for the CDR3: TGTGCCAGCACCTTGCGAGGGGGAGCCGGGGCCAACGTCCTGACTTTC. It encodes CASTLRGGAGANVLTF.

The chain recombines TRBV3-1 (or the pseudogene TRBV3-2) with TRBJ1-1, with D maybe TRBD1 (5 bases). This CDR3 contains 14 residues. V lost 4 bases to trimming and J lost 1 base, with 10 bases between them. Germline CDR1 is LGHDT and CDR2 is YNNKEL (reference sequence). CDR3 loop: CASSPDMGNTEAFF. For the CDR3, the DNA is TGTGCCAGCAGCCCGGACATGGGGAACACTGAAGCTTTCTTT.

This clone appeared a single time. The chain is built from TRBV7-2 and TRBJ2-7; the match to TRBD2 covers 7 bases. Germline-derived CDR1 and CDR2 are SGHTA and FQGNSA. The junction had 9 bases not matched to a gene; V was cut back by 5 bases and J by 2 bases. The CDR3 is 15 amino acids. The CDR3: CASSGGTTIAYEQYF. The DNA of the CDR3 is TGTGCCAGCAGCGGAGGGACTACCATAGCCTACGAGCAGTACTTC.